This T cell receptor (beta chain) was captured by sequencing in a study of blood T cell repertoires in COVID-19. Participants spanned ages roughly 18 to 90 years and resided in roughly 22 US areas. Symptom resolution, clearance, or two negative PCRs marked the recovered donors of Cohort 3. Some clones are missing from TCRdb's copy, which holds only in-frame ones; the method was immunoSEQ multiplex PCR. The sample lists 150,000 to 200,000 clones, about 91% occurring once. The ends lost 6 bases at V and 2 bases at J; junction bases unmatched: 8. This CDR3 spans 15 amino acids. CDR1 MGHRA and CDR2 YSYEKL come from the germline V gene.

Sequenced input: PBMCs or T cells enriched from blood (not recorded which). V gene TRBV4-1 combines with J gene TRBJ2-7; TRBD1 matches 9 bases. This receptor was taken from a woman aged 18-29 years who had recovered from COVID-19. In DNA, the CDR3 is TGCGCCAGCAGTTCTCCCTGGACAGGGGCCTACGAGCAGTACTTC. Its translation is CASSSPWTGAYEQYF.